This T cell receptor beta chain was profiled in a study of T cell responses to AZD1222 COVID-19 vaccine (dated by TCRdb to 2020 to 2022). Background on the whole study: AZD1222 recipients given second doses at about 4 weeks or at about 12 weeks were pooled, since spike-specific TCR depth and breadth were not found to differ between the two schedules. Trial participants were enrolled into age subgroups of 18-55, 56-69 and 70-plus years, which contained about 150, 28 and 57 TCR-sequenced participants, respectively. TCR sequencing was performed for 230 to 250 trial participants, of whom 207 were given two doses of AZD1222 and some 25 were given two doses of MenACWY control vaccine.

The CDR3 regions of human TCRbeta chains were subjected to immunosequencing. The original pipeline was this. Repertoire TCRs were checked for matches against a reference library of SARS-CoV-2-specific TCRs that had been generated using the MIRA antigen-specificity platform. Breadth meant the fraction of unique TCRs that were SARS-CoV-2-associated, whereas depth meant the fraction of total T cells that were SARS-CoV-2-associated. Using the MIRA data, each spike-specific TCR was mapped to the spike region that the TCR reacts to and placed in a CD4 or CD8 class. Log10-transformed breadth and depth values were compared by one-way ANOVA with Sidak's multiple comparisons tests. The immuneACCESS repertoire file appears here via TCRdb, limited to in-frame rearrangements. These files lack a portion of the clones; in checked studies, under half of the deficit traces to unresolved V genes, and the cause of the others is not known. The V and J calls and clone size are taken from that table; D and trimming were inferred from the DNA. Across this sample there are roughly 130,000 clones, with around 94% seen only once. The ten biggest clones cover around 6.6% of the sample.

Overall results and qualifications from the work: Because no samples from the day 14 peak response were available, repertoires could be characterized only after the peak T cell response. Only a handful of AZD1222 recipients were SARS-CoV-2 seropositive at baseline, limiting conclusions about previously exposed vaccinees. Vaccine-associated CD4 TCRs spanned the whole spike protein, with dominant responses in regions 160-218 and 743-854. After two AZD1222 doses, both the breadth and the depth of spike-specific TCRs were significantly higher than at day 0 and than in MenACWY recipients. Participants were mostly white British, with more females than males. The authors suggested clonal diversity may have been underestimated. Nearly half of unique spike-specific TCRs reportedly recognized epitopes outside regions mutated in the B.1.351 and B.1.1.7 variants. In the small 56-69-year group, the increase in depth fell short of significance, most likely because of low power.

What the time point label conveys for this sample: baseline before first vaccination. The vaccinee samples were drawn from two UK trials, COV001 and COV002, one of which was a single-blind randomized controlled phase 2/3 trial testing AZD1222 (ChAdOx1 nCoV-19) in healthy adults. For TCRbeta chain sequencing, PBMC samples from trial participants were taken at day 0 and at day 28 after the second dose. The CDR3, from cysteine to phenylalanine, totals 11 residues. Solely the CDR3 DNA is kept, with 33 bases framed from the first base. CDR1 SGHDN and CDR2 FVKESK were looked up in the germline V gene. V is pared back by 4 bases and J by 5 bases, with 3 bases lying between the germline termini. This clone was found once. Its antigen target is currently unknown. No clone much larger than this one lies a single base away; base qualities are absent.

The rearranged segments are TRBV14 and TRBJ2-1, with the D gene not clear enough to name. The receptor comes from an adult in good health. The source material was peripheral blood, sampled on day 0 of AZD1222 vaccination. The DNA sequence follows: TGTGCCAGCAGCCTTAACAATGAGCAGTTCTTC. The translation is CASSLNNEQFF.